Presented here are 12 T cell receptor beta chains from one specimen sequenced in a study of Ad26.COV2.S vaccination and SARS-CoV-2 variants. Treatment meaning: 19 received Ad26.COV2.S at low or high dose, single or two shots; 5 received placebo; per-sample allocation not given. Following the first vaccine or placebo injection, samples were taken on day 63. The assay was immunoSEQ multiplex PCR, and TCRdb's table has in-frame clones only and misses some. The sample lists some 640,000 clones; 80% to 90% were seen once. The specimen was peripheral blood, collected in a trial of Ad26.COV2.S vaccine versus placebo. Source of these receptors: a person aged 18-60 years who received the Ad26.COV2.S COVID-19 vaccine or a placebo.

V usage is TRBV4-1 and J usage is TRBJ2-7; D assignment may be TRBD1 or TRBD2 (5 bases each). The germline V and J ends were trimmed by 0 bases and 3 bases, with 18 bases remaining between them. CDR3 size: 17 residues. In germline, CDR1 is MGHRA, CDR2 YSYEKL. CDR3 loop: CASSQDGGGKGIYEQYF. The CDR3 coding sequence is TGCGCCAGCAGCCAAGATGGAGGCGGCAAGGGGATCTACGAGCAGTACTTC.

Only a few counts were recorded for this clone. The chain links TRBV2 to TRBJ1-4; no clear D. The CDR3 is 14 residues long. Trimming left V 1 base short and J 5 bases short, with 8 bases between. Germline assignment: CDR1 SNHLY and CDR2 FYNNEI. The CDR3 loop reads CASSEGDSNEKLFF. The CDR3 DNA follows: TGTGCCAGCAGTGAAGGGGATAGCAATGAAAAACTGTTTTTT.

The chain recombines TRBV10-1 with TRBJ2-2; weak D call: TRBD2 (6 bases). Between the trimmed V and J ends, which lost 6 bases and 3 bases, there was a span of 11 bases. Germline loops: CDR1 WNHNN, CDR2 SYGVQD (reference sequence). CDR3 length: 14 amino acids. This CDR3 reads CASRGERDTGELFF. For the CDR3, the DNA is TGCGCCAGCAGGGGGGAGCGGGACACCGGGGAGCTGTTTTTT.

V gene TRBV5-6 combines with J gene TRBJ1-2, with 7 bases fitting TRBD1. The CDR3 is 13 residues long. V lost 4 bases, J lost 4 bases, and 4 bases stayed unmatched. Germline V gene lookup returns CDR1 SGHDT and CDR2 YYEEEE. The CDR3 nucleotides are TGTGCCAGCAGCACCGACAGGGCCTATGGCTACACCTTC. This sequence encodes CASSTDRAYGYTF.

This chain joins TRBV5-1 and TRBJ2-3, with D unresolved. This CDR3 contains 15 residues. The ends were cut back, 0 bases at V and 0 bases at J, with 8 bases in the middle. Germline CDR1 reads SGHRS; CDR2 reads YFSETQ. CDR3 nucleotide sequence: TGCGCCAGCAGCTTGGCGCTTGCTAGCACAGATACGCAGTATTTT. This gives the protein CASSLALASTDTQYF. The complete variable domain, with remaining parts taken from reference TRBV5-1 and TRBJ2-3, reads KAGVTQTPRYLIKTRGQQVTLSCSPISGHRSVSWYQQTPGQGLQFLFEYFSETQRNKGNFPGRFSGRQFSNSRSEMNVSTLELGDSALYLCASSLALASTDTQYFGPGTRLTVL.

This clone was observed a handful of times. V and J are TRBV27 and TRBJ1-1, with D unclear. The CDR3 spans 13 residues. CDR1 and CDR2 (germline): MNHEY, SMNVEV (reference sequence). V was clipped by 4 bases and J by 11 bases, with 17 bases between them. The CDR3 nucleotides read TGTGCCAGCAGTTCGCTCGCTTTTTGGAAGGCTTTCTTT. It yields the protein CASSSLAFWKAFF.

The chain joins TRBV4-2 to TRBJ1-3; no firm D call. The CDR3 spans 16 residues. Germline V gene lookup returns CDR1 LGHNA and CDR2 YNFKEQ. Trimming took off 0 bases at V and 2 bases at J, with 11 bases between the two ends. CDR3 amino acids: CASSQDSANPGNTIYF. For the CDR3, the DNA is TGTGCCAGCAGCCAAGATTCGGCAAACCCTGGAAACACCATATATTTT.

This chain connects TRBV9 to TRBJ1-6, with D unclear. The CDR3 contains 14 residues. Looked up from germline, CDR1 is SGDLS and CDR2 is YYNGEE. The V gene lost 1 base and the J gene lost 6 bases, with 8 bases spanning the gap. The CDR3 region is CASSVWEGNSPLHF. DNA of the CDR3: TGTGCCAGCAGCGTATGGGAGGGTAATTCACCCCTCCACTTT.

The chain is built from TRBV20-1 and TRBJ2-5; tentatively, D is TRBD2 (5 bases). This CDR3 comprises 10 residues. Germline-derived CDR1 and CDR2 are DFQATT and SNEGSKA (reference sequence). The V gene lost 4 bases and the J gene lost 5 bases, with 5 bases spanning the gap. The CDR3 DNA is TGCAGTGCTACGGGGGAGACCCAGTACTTC. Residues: CSATGETQYF.

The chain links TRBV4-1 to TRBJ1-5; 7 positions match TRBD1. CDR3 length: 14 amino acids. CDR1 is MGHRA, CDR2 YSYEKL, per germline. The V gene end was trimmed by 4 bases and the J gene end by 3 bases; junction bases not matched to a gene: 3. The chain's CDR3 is CASSPGQPNQPQHF. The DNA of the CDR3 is TGCGCCAGCAGCCCGGGACAGCCCAATCAGCCCCAGCATTTT.

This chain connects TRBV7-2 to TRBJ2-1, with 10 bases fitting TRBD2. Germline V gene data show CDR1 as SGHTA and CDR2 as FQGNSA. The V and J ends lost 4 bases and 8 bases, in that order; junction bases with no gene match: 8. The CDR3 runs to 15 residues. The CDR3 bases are TGTGCCAGCAGCTCCAATAGCGGGGGGTTATATGAGCAGTTCTTC. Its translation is CASSSNSGGLYEQFF. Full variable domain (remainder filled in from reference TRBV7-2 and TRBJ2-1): GAGVSQSPSNKVTEKGKDVELRCDPISGHTALYWYRQSLGQGLEFLIYFQGNSAPDKSGLPSDRFSAERTGGSVSTLTIQRTQQEDSAVYLCASSSNSGGLYEQFFGPGTRLTVL.

The CDR3 coding sequence is TGTGCCAGCTCACAAGGGCAGGGGAGCCTCTACGAGCAGTACTTC. Its protein is CASSQGQGSLYEQYF. The rearrangement joins TRBV18 to TRBJ2-7; the D gene is possibly TRBD1 (6 bases). Germline V gives CDR1 KGHSH, CDR2 LQKENI. V lost 4 bases, J lost 3 bases, and 16 bases lay in between. There are 15 residues in the CDR3.